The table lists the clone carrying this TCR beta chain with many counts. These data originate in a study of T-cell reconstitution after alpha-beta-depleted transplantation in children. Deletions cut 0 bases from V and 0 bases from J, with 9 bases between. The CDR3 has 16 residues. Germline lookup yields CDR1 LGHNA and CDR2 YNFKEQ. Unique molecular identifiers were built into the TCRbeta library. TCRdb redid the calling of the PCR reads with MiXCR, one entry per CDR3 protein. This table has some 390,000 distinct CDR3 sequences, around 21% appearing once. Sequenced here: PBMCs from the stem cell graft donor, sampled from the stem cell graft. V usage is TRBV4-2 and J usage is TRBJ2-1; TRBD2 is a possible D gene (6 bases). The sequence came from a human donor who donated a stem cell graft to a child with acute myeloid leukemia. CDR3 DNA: TGTGCCAGCAGCCAAGATTCCGGGGGCTCCTACAATGAGCAGTTCTTC. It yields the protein CASSQDSGGSYNEQFF.